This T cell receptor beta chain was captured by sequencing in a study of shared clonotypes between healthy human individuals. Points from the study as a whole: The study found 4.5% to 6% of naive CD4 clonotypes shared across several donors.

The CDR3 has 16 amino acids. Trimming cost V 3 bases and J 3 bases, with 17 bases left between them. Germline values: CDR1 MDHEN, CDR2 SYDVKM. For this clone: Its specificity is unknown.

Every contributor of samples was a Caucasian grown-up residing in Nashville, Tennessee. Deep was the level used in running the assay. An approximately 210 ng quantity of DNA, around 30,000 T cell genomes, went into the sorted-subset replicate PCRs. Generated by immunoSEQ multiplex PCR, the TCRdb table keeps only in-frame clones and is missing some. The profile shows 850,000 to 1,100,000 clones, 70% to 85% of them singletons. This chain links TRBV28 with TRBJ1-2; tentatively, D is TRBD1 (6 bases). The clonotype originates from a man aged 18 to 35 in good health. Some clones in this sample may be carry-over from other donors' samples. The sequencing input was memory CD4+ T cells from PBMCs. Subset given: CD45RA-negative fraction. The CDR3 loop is CASSLSQGSLYYGYTF. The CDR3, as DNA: TGTGCCAGCAGTTTGTCCCAGGGGTCACTTTACTATGGCTACACCTTC.